The T cell receptor beta chain under discussion was sequenced for a study of blood T cells in healthy people across ages. The CDR3 contains 17 residues. V dropped 5 bases and J dropped 2; count of bases not matched to a gene: 11. CDR1 is SGHTA and CDR2 is FQGNSA in the germline V gene. The authors ran a second PCR of roughly 6 to 12 cycles using a sample-barcoded 5' primer and a J-beta primer mix. TCRdb ran MiXCR on the 5' RACE reads and lists one entry per CDR3 protein. The table includes around 1,000,000 distinct CDR3 sequences, roughly 24% detected once. This clonotype was seen a handful of times. Isolation of PBMCs gave at least 6 million cells per sample. These data also formed part of another study, on T cells of mothers and their children. That work states: The sample comes from some ten healthy Caucasian donors: mothers and children. For related and unrelated pairs alike, thymic selection shapes TCR recombination output similarly.

Sequenced material: blood. This TCR came from a girl aged 2 to 9 in good health. V and J are TRBV7-2 and TRBJ2-1, with 8 bases that match TRBD2. The CDR3 nucleotides are TGTGCCAGCAGCGGAATCAGCGGGAGTAGGGCCTACAATGAGCAGTTCTTC. It specifies CASSGISGSRAYNEQFF.